These T cell receptor beta chains were read from a single sample in a study of CD8 T cells in Susac syndrome. Via MiXCR, TCRdb re-called the immunoSEQ multiplex PCR reads, giving one row per CDR3 protein. The repertoire holds fewer than 85,000 distinct CDR3 sequences, with approximately 93% as singletons. Material for sequencing was CD8+ T cells from PBMCs. The receptors stem from a human donor with Susac syndrome. The CDR3 runs from the conserved cysteine through the conserved F or W. The D gene is left open where the match is weak. For some rows the clone size is stated as once, few or many, or as a class when expanded; others skip it.

TRBD1	TRBV18	NA	TRBJ1-1	CASSKDRKNTEAFF	TGTGCCAGCTCAAAGGACAGGAAAAACACTGAAGCTTTCTTT
TRBD1	TRBV7-9	NA	TRBJ2-7	CASSSAGTEYEQYF	TGTGCCAGCAGCTCCGCCGGGACAGAGTACGAGCAGTACTTC
NA	TRBV3-1	NA	TRBJ2-7	CASSQISSSYEQYF	TGTGCCAGCAGCCAAATCTCGAGCTCCTACGAGCAGTACTTC
TRBD1	TRBV6-5	NA	TRBJ2-5	CASSYSTGGETQYF	TGTGCCAGCAGTTACTCGACAGGGGGAGAGACCCAGTACTTC
TRBD1	TRBV7-3	NA	TRBJ2-3	CASSLRQGGTDTQYF	TGTGCCAGCAGTCTAAGACAGGGTGGCACAGATACGCAGTATTTT
NA	TRBV3-1	NA	TRBJ2-7	CASSYTRGNEQYF	TGTGCCAGCAGCTACACCAGGGGCAACGAGCAGTACTTC
TRBD2	TRBV19	NA	TRBJ2-5	CASTGGTTQYF	TGTGCCAGTACCGGGGGGACGACCCAGTACTTC
TRBD1	TRBV7-9	NA	TRBJ2-7	CASSPQGAPYEQYF	TGTGCCAGCAGCCCACAGGGGGCGCCGTACGAGCAGTACTTC
NA	TRBV20-1	NA	TRBJ2-7	CSARDRRSYEQYF	TGCAGTGCTAGAGATCGAAGAAGCTACGAGCAGTACTTC
NA	TRBV29-1	NA	TRBJ1-5	CSVDSGYNQPQHF	TGCAGCGTTGATAGTGGTTACAATCAGCCCCAGCATTTT
NA	TRBV5-4	NA	TRBJ2-7	CASSLDRENEQYF	TGTGCCAGCAGCTTGGACAGGGAAAACGAGCAGTACTTC
NA	TRBV21-1	NA	TRBJ2-5	CAIGPSQETQYF	TGTGCCATCGGACCTAGCCAAGAGACCCAGTACTTC
NA	TRBV12-3/TRBV12-4	NA	TRBJ1-2	CASSTAGLKYF	TGTGCCAGCAGTACCGCCGGCCTCAAATACTTC
NA	TRBV5-1	NA	TRBJ2-5	CASSLLPGAVETQYF	TGCGCCAGCAGCTTGCTACCCGGGGCTGTGGAGACCCAGTACTTC
NA	TRBV3-1	NA	TRBJ2-7	CASSDQTYEQYF	TGTGCCAGCAGCGACCAGACCTACGAGCAGTACTTC
NA	TRBV11-2	NA	TRBJ2-2	CASSLGGVGTGELFF	TGTGCCAGCAGCTTAGGAGGGGTGGGCACCGGGGAGCTGTTTTTT
NA	TRBV6-2/TRBV6-3	NA	TRBJ2-3	CASSPALATDTQYF	TGTGCCAGCAGCCCAGCTCTAGCGACAGATACGCAGTATTTT
TRBD1	TRBV7-9	NA	TRBJ2-7	CASSFRDRGSHEQYF	TGTGCCAGCAGCTTCCGGGACAGGGGTTCCCACGAGCAGTACTTC
NA	TRBV29-1	NA	TRBJ2-7	CSVVQGPSYEQYF	TGCAGCGTTGTTCAGGGGCCCTCCTACGAGCAGTACTTC
NA	TRBV4-1	NA	TRBJ1-1	CASSLTGAGGTEAFF	TGCGCCAGCAGCCTAACCGGTGCGGGGGGGACTGAAGCTTTCTTT
NA	TRBV5-6	NA	TRBJ1-4	CASRQGNEKLFF	TGTGCCAGCAGACAGGGTAATGAAAAACTGTTTTTT
NA	TRBV6-2/TRBV6-3	NA	TRBJ2-7	CASSVGWGTLDYEQYF	TGTGCCAGCAGTGTGGGATGGGGGACCCTGGACTACGAGCAGTACTTC
NA	TRBV30	NA	TRBJ1-2	CAWSRRPGYTF	TGTGCCTGGAGCAGGAGGCCAGGCTACACCTTC
TRBD1	TRBV4-1	NA	TRBJ1-1	CASSHAIREGQAAFF	TGCGCCAGCAGCCATGCTATTCGGGAGGGACAGGCAGCTTTCTTT
NA	TRBV24-1	once	TRBJ2-5	CATSEATGNFDIKTQYF	TGTGCCACCAGTGAGGCCACAGGGAATTTCGATATAAAGACCCAGTACTTC
NA	TRBV9	NA	TRBJ2-1	CASSVEETLKYNEQFF	TGTGCCAGCAGCGTAGAGGAGACTCTAAAGTACAATGAGCAGTTCTTC
NA	TRBV19	NA	TRBJ1-2	CASSLTEVYGYTF	TGTGCCAGTAGTCTGACTGAGGTCTATGGCTACACCTTC
NA	TRBV4-3	NA	TRBJ1-1	CASSQGLVFEAFF	TGCGCCAGCAGCCAAGGTCTAGTCTTCGAGGCTTTCTTT
TRBD1	TRBV24-1	NA	TRBJ2-7	CATSDRSGTGLYEQYF	TGTGCCACCAGTGATCGTTCCGGGACAGGGCTCTACGAGCAGTACTTC
TRBD2	TRBV7-2	NA	TRBJ2-3	CASSRILRIGLAGEDTQYF	TGTGCCAGCAGCCGTATATTAAGAATAGGTCTAGCGGGGGAGGATACGCAGTATTTT
NA	TRBV2	NA	TRBJ2-1	CASSEYLRGNEQFF	TGTGCCAGCAGTGAGTATTTGAGGGGCAATGAGCAGTTCTTC
NA	TRBV7-9	NA	TRBJ2-1	CASSFREQFF	TGTGCCAGCAGCTTCCGTGAGCAGTTCTTC
NA	TRBV7-9	NA	TRBJ1-1	CAGEGSAEAFF	TGTGCCGGAGAGGGGTCGGCTGAAGCTTTCTTT
TRBD2	TRBV7-9	NA	TRBJ2-1	CASSYLSGGPLNEQFF	TGTGCCAGCAGCTACCTTAGCGGGGGTCCCCTAAATGAGCAGTTCTTC
NA	TRBV5-1	NA	TRBJ1-2	CASSLWDVANYGYTF	TGCGCCAGCAGCTTATGGGACGTCGCTAACTATGGCTACACCTTC
TRBD1	TRBV27	NA	TRBJ2-3	CASSWGQPSTDTQYF	TGTGCCAGCAGTTGGGGACAGCCAAGCACAGATACGCAGTATTTT
NA	TRBV9	NA	TRBJ1-1	CASSGGHSNTEAFF	TGTGCCAGCAGCGGGGGACACTCGAACACTGAAGCTTTCTTT
TRBD2	TRBV29-1	NA	TRBJ2-7	CSVIRTSGGDRGEQYF	TGCAGCGTTATCCGGACTAGCGGGGGAGACAGGGGGGAGCAGTACTTC
TRBD2	TRBV15	few	TRBJ2-5	CATRGLAGQETQYF	TGTGCCACCAGGGGACTAGCGGGCCAAGAGACCCAGTACTTC
NA	TRBV12-3/TRBV12-4	NA	TRBJ1-2	CASSPLPNNYGYTF	TGTGCCAGCAGCCCCCTCCCGAATAACTATGGCTACACCTTC
TRBD2	TRBV28	NA	TRBJ2-7	CASTTGGGYEQYF	TGTGCCAGCACCACGGGGGGGGGCTACGAGCAGTACTTC
NA	TRBV7-2	NA	TRBJ1-1	CASSFLGGRVTEAFF	TGTGCCAGCAGCTTCCTCGGGGGGCGTGTGACTGAAGCTTTCTTT
NA	TRBV7-8	NA	TRBJ2-5	CASSSRVPETQYF	TGTGCCAGCAGCAGTAGGGTACCAGAGACCCAGTACTTC
NA	TRBV25-1	NA	TRBJ2-7	CASRRGEQYF	TGTGCCAGCAGGCGTGGGGAGCAGTACTTC
TRBD1	TRBV7-2	NA	TRBJ1-2	CASTLGQGPYGYTF	TGTGCCAGCACCCTCGGACAGGGCCCCTATGGCTACACCTTC